This T cell receptor (beta chain) is drawn from a study of T cells of healthy individuals. Using its own MiXCR run on the 5' RACE reads, TCRdb lists one record per CDR3 protein. The repertoire holds approximately 52,000 distinct CDR3 sequences, with roughly 14% as singletons. The sample holds many counts of this clonotype. CDR1 is SGHTA and CDR2 is FQGNSA in the germline V gene. This CDR3 contains 16 residues. Losses at the gene ends were 3 bases for V and 5 bases for J; bases not matched to a gene: 8. The sequence was collected from a human donor in good health. J is TRBJ2-1 and V is TRBV7-2, with TRBD2 matching 9 bases. Written as DNA, the CDR3 is TGTGCCAGCAGCTTCTTTGGCGGGGGGGCGAACAATGAGCAGTTCTTC. Translation: CASSFFGGGANNEQFF.